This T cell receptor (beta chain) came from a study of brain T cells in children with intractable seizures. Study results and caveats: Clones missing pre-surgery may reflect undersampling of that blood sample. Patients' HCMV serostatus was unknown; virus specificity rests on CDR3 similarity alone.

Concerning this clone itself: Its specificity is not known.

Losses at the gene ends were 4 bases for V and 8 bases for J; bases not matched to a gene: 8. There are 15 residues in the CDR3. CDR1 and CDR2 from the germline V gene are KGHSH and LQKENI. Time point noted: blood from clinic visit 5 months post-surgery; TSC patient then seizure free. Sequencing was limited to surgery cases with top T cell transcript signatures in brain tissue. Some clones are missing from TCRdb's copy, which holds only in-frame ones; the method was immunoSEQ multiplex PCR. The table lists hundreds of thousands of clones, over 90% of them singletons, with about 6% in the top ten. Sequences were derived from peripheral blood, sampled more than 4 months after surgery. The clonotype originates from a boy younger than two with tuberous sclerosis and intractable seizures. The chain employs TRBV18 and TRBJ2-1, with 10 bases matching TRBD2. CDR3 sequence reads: CASSLERGGSHEQFF. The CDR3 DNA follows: TGTGCCAGCTCACTGGAGCGGGGGGGCTCCCATGAGCAGTTCTTC. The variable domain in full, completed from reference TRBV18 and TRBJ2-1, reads NAGVMQNPRHLVRRRGQEARLRCSPMKGHSHVYWYRQLPEEGLKFMVYLQKENIIDESGMPKERFSAEFPKEGPSILRIQQVVRGDSAAYFCASSLERGGSHEQFFGPGTRLTVL.